The 5 T cell receptor beta chains below come from one sample, sequenced in a study of T cell changes during pregnancy in multiple sclerosis. Repertoires were generated with immunoSEQ multiplex PCR, while TCRdb's copy carries only in-frame clones and drops some. The sample lists about 22,000 clones; roughly nine tenths were seen once. The sample was CD4+ T cells from peripheral blood mononuclear cells, taken in the third trimester of pregnancy. These receptors were taken from a female donor in good health, enrolled as a control in a pregnancy study.

CDR3 sequence: CASSPGGRVSGNTIYF. The CDR3 DNA follows: TGTGCCAGCAGCCCGGGGGGGAGAGTTTCTGGAAACACCATATATTTT. This chain joins TRBV6-6 and TRBJ1-3; D is possibly TRBD1 (5 bases). V gave up 6 bases and J gave up 1 base, with 16 bases separating them. Germline V gene data show CDR1 as MNHNY and CDR2 as SVGAGI (reference sequence). CDR3 length: 16 residues.

The rearrangement links TRBV4-1 to TRBJ2-7; D not certain. Germline loops: CDR1 MGHRA, CDR2 YSYEKL. Between the trimmed V and J ends, which lost 0 bases and 6 bases, there was a span of 9 bases. CDR3 size: 13 residues. The CDR3 coding sequence is TGCGCCAGCAGCCAAGACGGTCTAACCGAGCAGTACTTC. Translated, it gives CASSQDGLTEQYF.

The gene calls are TRBV6-5 and TRBJ1-1; 8 bases are shared with TRBD1. With 2 bases clipped from V and 1 base from J, the junction kept 6 bases outside the gene matches. CDR3 length: 16 amino acids. From germline, CDR1 is MNHEY and CDR2 SVGAGI. CDR3 in amino acids: CASSYTGQGPNTEAFF. CDR3 coding DNA: TGTGCCAGCAGTTACACCGGACAGGGTCCGAACACTGAAGCTTTCTTT.

This chain links TRBV6-5 with TRBJ1-2, with D hard to call. The CDR3 is made up of 14 amino acids. Germline CDR1 is MNHEY and CDR2 is SVGAGI. V was cut by 4 bases and J by 6 bases, with 15 bases left in between. The CDR3 DNA is TGTGCCAGCAGTTCGACTCGGGAGTGGGATGGCTACACCTTC. Its protein is CASSSTREWDGYTF.

This chain uses TRBV7-2 with TRBJ1-1, with D unresolved. Germline V gives CDR1 SGHTA, CDR2 FQGNSA. The CDR3 sequence is 14 residues long. V was trimmed by 1 base and J by 0 bases, leaving 6 bases between them. The CDR3 loop is CASSLDPVNTEAFF. The CDR3 DNA follows: TGTGCCAGCAGCTTAGATCCGGTGAACACTGAAGCTTTCTTT.